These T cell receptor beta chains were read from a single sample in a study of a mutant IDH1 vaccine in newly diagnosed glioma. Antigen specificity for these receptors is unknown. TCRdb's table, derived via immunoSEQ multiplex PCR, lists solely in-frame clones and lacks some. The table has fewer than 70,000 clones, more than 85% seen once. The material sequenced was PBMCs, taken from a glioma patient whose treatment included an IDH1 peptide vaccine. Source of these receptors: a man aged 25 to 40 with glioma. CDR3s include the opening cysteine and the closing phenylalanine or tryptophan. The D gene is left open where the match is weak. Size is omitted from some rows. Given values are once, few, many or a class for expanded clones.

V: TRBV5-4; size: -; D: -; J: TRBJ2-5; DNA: TGTGCCAGCAGCGGACGGGGGCGCGAGGAGACCCAGTACTTC; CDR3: CASSGRGREETQYF
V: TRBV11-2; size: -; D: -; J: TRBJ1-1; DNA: TGTGCCAGCAGCTTATATGAGGGTGGGACTGAAGCTTTCTTT; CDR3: CASSLYEGGTEAFF
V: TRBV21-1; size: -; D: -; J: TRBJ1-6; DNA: TGTGCCAGCAGCAAGTTCCGAAGCACGTATAATTCACCCCTCCACTTT; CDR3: CASSKFRSTYNSPLHF
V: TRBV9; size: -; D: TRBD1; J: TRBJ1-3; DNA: TGTGCCAGCAGCTCGTGGACAGGGGATGGAAACACCATATATTTT; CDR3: CASSSWTGDGNTIYF
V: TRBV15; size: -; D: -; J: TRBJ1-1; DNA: TGTGCCACCAGCCGCCGAGATATGAACACTGAAGCTTTCTTT; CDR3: CATSRRDMNTEAFF
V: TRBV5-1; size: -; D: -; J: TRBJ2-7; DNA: TGCGCCAGCAGTGGCGACACCTACGAGCAGTACTTC; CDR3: CASSGDTYEQYF
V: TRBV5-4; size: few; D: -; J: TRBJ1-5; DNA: TGTGCCACCTATCAGGGCAATCAGCCCCAGCATTTT; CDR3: CATYQGNQPQHF
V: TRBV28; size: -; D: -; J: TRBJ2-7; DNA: TGTGCCAGCACTTTACAGAGCTACGAGCAGTACTTC; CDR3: CASTLQSYEQYF
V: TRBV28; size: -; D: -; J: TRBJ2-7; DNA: TGTGCCAGCAGTTTCGAGGGTAGAGAGCAGTACTTC; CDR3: CASSFEGREQYF
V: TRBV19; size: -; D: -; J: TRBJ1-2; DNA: TGTGCCAGTAGTATAGAAGGGGAAAAGGGCTACACCTTC; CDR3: CASSIEGEKGYTF
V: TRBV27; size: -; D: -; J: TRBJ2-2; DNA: TGTGCCAGCAGTTATGGCCGACGCGGGGAGCTGTTTTTT; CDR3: CASSYGRRGELFF
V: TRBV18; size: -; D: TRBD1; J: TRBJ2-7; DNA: TGTGCCAGCTCTCCATCCTATGGGACAGGGTCCGAGCAGTACTTC; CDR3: CASSPSYGTGSEQYF
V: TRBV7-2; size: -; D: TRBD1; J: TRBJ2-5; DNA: TGTGCCAGCAGTCAGGACAGGGGTGGGGAGACCCAGTACTTC; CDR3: CASSQDRGGETQYF
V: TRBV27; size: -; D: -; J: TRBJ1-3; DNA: TGTGCCAGCAGCAGGGGAGTATCTGGAAACACCATATATTTT; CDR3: CASSRGVSGNTIYF
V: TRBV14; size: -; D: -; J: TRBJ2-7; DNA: TGTGCCAGCAGCCATTTGACAGGCCAGGCTGGCTACGAGCAGTACTTC; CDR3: CASSHLTGQAGYEQYF
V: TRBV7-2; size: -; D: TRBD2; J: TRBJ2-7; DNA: TGTGCCAGCAGCCTACTAGCGGGGTACGAGCAGTACTTC; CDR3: CASSLLAGYEQYF
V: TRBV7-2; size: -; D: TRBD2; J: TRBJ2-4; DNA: TGTGCCAGCAGCGAAGCTAGCGGGGGAGCCAAAAACATTCAGTACTTC; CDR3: CASSEASGGAKNIQYF
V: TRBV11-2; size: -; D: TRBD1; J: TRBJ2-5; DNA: TGTGCCAGCCGAACAGGGGGCGGAGAGACCCAGTACTTC; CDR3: CASRTGGGETQYF
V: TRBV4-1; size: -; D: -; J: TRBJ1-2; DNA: TGCGCCAGTGGGACCTCTAACTATGGCTACACCTTC; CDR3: CASGTSNYGYTF
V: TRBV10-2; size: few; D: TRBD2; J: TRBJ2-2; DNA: TGCGCCAGCAAAGAACTAGCGTTAAGAGAGGAGCTGTTTTTT; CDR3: CASKELALREELFF
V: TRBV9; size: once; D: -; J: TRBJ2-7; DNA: TGTGCCAGCAGCGTAGGCCTTCTCAGCTCCTACGAGCAGTACTTC; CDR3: CASSVGLLSSYEQYF
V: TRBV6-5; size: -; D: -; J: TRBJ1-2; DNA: TGTGCCAGCAGTTCCCGACAGTTCTATGGCTACACCTTC; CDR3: CASSSRQFYGYTF
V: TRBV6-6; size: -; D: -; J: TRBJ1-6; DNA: TGTGCCAGCAGTTACTCGGGTGGCAATTCACCCCTCCACTTT; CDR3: CASSYSGGNSPLHF
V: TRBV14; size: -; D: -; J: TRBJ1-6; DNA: TGTGCCAGCAGCCAAGGGAGGGAAAATTCACCCCTCCACTTT; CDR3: CASSQGRENSPLHF
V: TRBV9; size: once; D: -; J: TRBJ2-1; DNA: TGTGCCAGCAGCTCCGGGACCTCCAATGAGCAGTTCTTC; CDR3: CASSSGTSNEQFF
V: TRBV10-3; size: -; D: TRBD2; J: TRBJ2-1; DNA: TGTGCCATCAGTTTTCTCCCGCCCGGGACTAGCGGGAGGGGGTACAATGAGCAGTTCTTC; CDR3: CAISFLPPGTSGRGYNEQFF
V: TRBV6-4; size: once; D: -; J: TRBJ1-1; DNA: TGTGCCAGCAGCGAAACACACCTTATGAACACTGAAGCTTTCTTT; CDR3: CASSETHLMNTEAFF
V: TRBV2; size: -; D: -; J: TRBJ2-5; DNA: TGTGCCAGCAGTCAGACCAGGACAGATAAAGAGACCCAGTACTTC; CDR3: CASSQTRTDKETQYF
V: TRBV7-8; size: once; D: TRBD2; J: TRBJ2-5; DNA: TGTGCCAGCAGCCCACGCTCTGGGACTAAGAAAGAGACCCAGTACTTC; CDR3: CASSPRSGTKKETQYF
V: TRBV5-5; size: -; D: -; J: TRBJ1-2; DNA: TGTGCCAGCAGCTACGGGACTAACAACATTAACTATGGCTGGCACACCTTC; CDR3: CASSYGTNNINYGWHTF
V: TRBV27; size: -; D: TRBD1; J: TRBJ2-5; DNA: TGTGCCAGCAGCCCGGCCCAGGGGGCAGGAGAGACCCAGTACTTC; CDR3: CASSPAQGAGETQYF
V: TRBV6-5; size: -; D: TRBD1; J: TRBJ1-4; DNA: TGTGCCAGCAGTCGTGGGACAGGGCGGGAGGAAAAACTGTTTTTT; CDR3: CASSRGTGREEKLFF
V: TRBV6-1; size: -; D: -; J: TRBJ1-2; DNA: TGTGCCAGCAGTGAAGATCCGGGTTTCTATGGCTACACCTTC; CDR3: CASSEDPGFYGYTF
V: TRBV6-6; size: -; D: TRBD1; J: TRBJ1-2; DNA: TGTGCCAGCACCTCGACAGGGGACTATGGCTACACCTTC; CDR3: CASTSTGDYGYTF
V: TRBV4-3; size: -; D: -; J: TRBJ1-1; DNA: TGCGCCAGCAGCCTTGTCAGGGGTAGGAACACTGAAGCTTTCTTT; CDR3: CASSLVRGRNTEAFF
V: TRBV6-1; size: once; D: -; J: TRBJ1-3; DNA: TGTGCCAGGGGGGAGGACACCATATATTTT; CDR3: CARGEDTIYF
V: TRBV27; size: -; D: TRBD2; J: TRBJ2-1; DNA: TGTGCCAGCAGTTCACCGGGACTAGCGGCTAAATGGCAGTTCTTC; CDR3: CASSSPGLAAKWQFF
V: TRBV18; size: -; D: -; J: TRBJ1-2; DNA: TGTGCCAGCTCACCAAGTTCAGGGGCCGACCTCTATGGCTACACCTTC; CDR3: CASSPSSGADLYGYTF
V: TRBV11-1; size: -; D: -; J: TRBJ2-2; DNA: TGTGCCAGCAGCTTAGTTAACGGGGAGCTGTTTTTT; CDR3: CASSLVNGELFF
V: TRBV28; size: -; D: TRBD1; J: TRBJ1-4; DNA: TGTGCCAGCAGTTTTCTCAGACAGGGGGGTGAAAAACTGTTTTTT; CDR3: CASSFLRQGGEKLFF
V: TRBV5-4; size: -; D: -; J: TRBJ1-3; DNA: TGCGCCAGCAGCCTAAATCTACGGGCCTCTGGAAACACCATATATTTT; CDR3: CASSLNLRASGNTIYF
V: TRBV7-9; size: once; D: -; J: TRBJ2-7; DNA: TGTGCCAGCAGTTCGATGGGACTTTCCTACGAGCAGTACTTC; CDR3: CASSSMGLSYEQYF
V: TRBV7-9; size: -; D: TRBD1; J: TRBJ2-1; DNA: TGTGCCAGCAGTTTAGGGACAGACGAGCTAGTGGGGCAGTTCTTC; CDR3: CASSLGTDELVGQFF
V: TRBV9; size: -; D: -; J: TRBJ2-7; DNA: TGTGCCAGCAGCGTAGCGGTGCTCGACGAGCAGTACTTC; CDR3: CASSVAVLDEQYF
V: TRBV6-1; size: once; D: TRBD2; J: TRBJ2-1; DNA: TGTGCCAGCAGTTCGAGGACTAGCGTCTACAATGAGCAGTTCTTC; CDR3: CASSSRTSVYNEQFF
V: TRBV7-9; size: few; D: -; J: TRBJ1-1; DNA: TGTGCCAGCAGCTTAATGAGCCAGAACACTGAAGCTTTCTTT; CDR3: CASSLMSQNTEAFF
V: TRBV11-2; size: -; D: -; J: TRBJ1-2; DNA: TGTGCCAGCAGCTTGGACGGCGGGAGGGATGGCTACACCTTC; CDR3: CASSLDGGRDGYTF
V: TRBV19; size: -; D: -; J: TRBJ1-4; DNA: TGTGCCAGTACCCCCGAGGGGGATCGGGAAAAACTGTTTTTT; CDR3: CASTPEGDREKLFF
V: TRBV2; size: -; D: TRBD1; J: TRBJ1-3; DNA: TGTGCCAGCAGACAGGGGGTGGCCTCGGGCACCATATATTTT; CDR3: CASRQGVASGTIYF
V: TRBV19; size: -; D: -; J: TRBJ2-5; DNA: TGTGCCAGTAGTTCCTCCGCCGTTTGGGAGACCCAGTACTTC; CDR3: CASSSSAVWETQYF
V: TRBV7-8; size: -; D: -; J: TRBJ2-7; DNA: TGTGCCAGCAGCCCCCGGAGGGACAGATTAATCGAGCAGTACTTC; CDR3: CASSPRRDRLIEQYF
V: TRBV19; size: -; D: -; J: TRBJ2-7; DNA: TGTGCCAGTAGTTTTGAAACAGGTTTGCCCTACGAGCAGTACTTC; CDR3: CASSFETGLPYEQYF
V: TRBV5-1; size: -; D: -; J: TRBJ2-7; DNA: TGCGCCAGCAGCTCCCGGGGAGGGGGCCAGTACGAGCAGTACTTC; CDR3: CASSSRGGGQYEQYF
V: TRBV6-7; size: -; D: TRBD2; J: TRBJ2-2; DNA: TGTGCCAGCAGTTACCTCCCCGGAGTAGCGGGAGGGCCTAAGGCCGGGGAGCTGTTTTTT; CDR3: CASSYLPGVAGGPKAGELFF